This TCR beta chain stems from a study of CD8 T cells in Susac syndrome. Whole-study results and caveats: Expansion of clones was not seen in the CD4+ T cell repertoires of Susac syndrome.

FACS was used to enrich TEMRA cells, whereas the CD8+ and CD4+ T cells were obtained by negative isolation. Concerning this clonotype: The antigen remains unidentified.

CDR1 and CDR2 (germline): SGDLS, YYNGEE. The trim removed 0 bases at V and 2 bases at J, leaving 6 bases unmatched. This CDR3 spans 16 amino acids. A quantity of about 0.5 to 1 ug RNA underwent reverse transcription using random hexamers. TCRdb fed the immunoSEQ multiplex PCR reads into MiXCR, producing one record per CDR3 protein. The table shows 210,000 or so distinct CDR3 sequences, with about 95% occurring only once. The clonotype comes from a human donor with Susac syndrome. The V and J genes are TRBV9 and TRBJ1-2; 8 nucleotides line up with TRBD1. Input material: CD4+ T cells from PBMCs. For the CDR3, the DNA is TGTGCCAGCAGCGTAGATCCCGCAGGGGGCAACTATGGCTACACCTTC. Its protein product is CASSVDPAGGNYGYTF.